This T cell receptor (beta chain) was sequenced for a study of OX40 agonist ivuxolimab in advanced cancers. Study overall: A diagnosis of hepatocellular carcinoma, melanoma, renal cell or head and neck cancer was present in dose-escalation patients.

TCRdb's copy holds only in-frame clones and misses some; the assay was immunoSEQ multiplex PCR. The table shows approximately 18,000 clones, with around 80% occurring only once. The CDR3 contains 13 residues. Germline lookup yields CDR1 SGHNT and CDR2 YYREEE (reference sequence). V was pared by 4 bases and J by 5 bases, with 2 bases of the junction left unmatched. J is TRBJ2-1 and V is TRBV5-4; TRBD2 aligns across 8 bases. This specimen was CD4+ or CD8+ T cells sorted from blood, taken in a trial of the OX40 agonist ivuxolimab. The origin of this receptor is an adult with an advanced solid tumor such as melanoma, head and neck, liver or kidney cancer. As DNA, the CDR3 is TGTGCCAGCAGCCAACTAGCGGACAATGAGCAGTTCTTC. It yields the protein CASSQLADNEQFF.